The 4 T cell receptor beta chains in this list originate from one sample, sequenced in a study of T cell clonality in common variable immunodeficiency. Sequenced by immunoSEQ multiplex PCR; TCRdb stores in-frame clones only, minus some. The record shows fewer than 40,000 clones for this sample, with no singletons present. The sample taken for sequencing was peripheral blood mononuclear cells. The receptor source for this set is a person aged 18 to 75 in good health.

This clone has ten or more counts. The CDR3 goes on 3 residues after the read ends, and that part is filled in from the germline J gene. The chain recombines TRBV5-5 with TRBJ1-2, with 8 bases fitting TRBD1. This CDR3 is 15 amino acids long. From germline, CDR1 is SGHKS and CDR2 YYEKEE (reference sequence). V lost 1 base, J lost 5 bases, and 7 bases stayed unmatched. The CDR3 is CASSLMTGVGYGYTF. The covered CDR3 bases are TGTGCCAGCAGCTTGATGACAGGGGTTGGGTATGGC.

Worth noting for this clone: The sequence runs out 3 residues before the end of the CDR3; the remainder is reconstructed from the germline J gene. The gene calls are TRBV10-2 and TRBJ2-1; tentative D call: TRBD1 (6 bases). The V gene lost 0 bases and the J gene lost 9 bases, with 12 bases spanning the gap. Germline CDR1 and CDR2: WSHSY and SAAADI. The CDR3 is made up of 14 amino acids. The CDR3 DNA, read in part, is TGCGCCAGCAGTGAGTCTCACAGGGATGGTGAG. Protein sequence: CASSESHRDGE. The CDR3 in full is CASSESHRDGEQFF.

This clone was picked up many times. The part of the CDR3 DNA that was read is TGTGCCAGTAGTATATGGCGGGACAGTGGCTCCTACGAG. Amino acid sequence: CASSIWRDSGSYE. From start to end, the CDR3 is CASSIWRDSGSYEQYF. This chain uses TRBV19 with TRBJ2-7, with D tentatively TRBD1 (7 bases). The missing CDR3 end, 3 residues past where the read stops, is filled in from the germline J gene. Trimming left V 2 bases short and J 0 bases short, with 14 bases between. Germline CDR1 reads LNHDA; CDR2 reads SQIVND (reference sequence). The length of the CDR3 is 16 residues.

This clone was counted ten times or more. From the germline J gene comes the end of the CDR3, since the read stops 3 residues before it. The V gene is TRBV9, the J gene TRBJ2-3; 8 nucleotides agree with TRBD2. Germline CDR1 SGDLS, CDR2 YYNGEE. The trim removed 3 bases at V and 3 bases at J, leaving 12 bases unmatched. This CDR3 region has 17 residues. The CDR3 bases that were read are TGTGCCAGCAGCGCCTCACTTTTCGGCGGGGGGACAGATACG. It is translated as CASSASLFGGGTDT. The CDR3, in full, reads CASSASLFGGGTDTQYF.